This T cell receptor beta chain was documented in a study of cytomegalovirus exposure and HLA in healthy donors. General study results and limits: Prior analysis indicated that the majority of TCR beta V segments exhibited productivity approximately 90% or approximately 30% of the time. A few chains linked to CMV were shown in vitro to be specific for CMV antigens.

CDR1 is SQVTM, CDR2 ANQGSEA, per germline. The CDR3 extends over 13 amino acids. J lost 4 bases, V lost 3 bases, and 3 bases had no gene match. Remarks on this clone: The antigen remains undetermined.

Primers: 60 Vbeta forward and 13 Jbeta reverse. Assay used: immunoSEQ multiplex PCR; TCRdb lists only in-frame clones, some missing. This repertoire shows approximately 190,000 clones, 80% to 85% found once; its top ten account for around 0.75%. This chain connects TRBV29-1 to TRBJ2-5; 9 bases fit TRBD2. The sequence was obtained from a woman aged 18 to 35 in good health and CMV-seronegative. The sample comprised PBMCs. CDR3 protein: CSVEWREGETQYF. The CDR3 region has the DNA TGCAGCGTTGAGTGGCGGGAGGGAGAGACCCAGTACTTC.